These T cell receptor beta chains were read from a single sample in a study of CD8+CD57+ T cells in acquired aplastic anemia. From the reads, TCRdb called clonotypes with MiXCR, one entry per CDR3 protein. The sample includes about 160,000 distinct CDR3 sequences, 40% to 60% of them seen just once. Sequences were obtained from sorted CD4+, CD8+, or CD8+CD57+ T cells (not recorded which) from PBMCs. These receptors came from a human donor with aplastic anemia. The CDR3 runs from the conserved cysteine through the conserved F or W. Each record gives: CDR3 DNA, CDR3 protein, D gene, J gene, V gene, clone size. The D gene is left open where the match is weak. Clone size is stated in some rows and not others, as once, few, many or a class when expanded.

TGTGCCAGCAGCGTAATGGGACAGAGGGCCCTTTCTAATCAGCCCCAGCATTTT CASSVMGQRALSNQPQHF TRBD1 TRBJ1-5 TRBV9 .
TGTGCCAGCAGCCCGCGGGGTTTAGCTAACTATGGCTACACCTTC CASSPRGLANYGYTF . TRBJ1-2 TRBV5-4 .
TGTGCCAGCAGCTTAGTGGAGATACATGGCTACACCTTC CASSLVEIHGYTF . TRBJ1-2 TRBV7-9 many
TGTGCCAGCAGCGGCACAGGGGACCGCCGTTGGAATTCACCCCTCCACTTT CASSGTGDRRWNSPLHF TRBD1 TRBJ1-6 TRBV9 .
TGCAGTGCCAAGGGACAGGGGGATTACGAGCAGTACTTC CSAKGQGDYEQYF TRBD1 TRBJ2-7 TRBV20-1 once
TGTGCCAGCAGCTTAGGGAACAGGCTAAACTATGGCTACACCTTC CASSLGNRLNYGYTF . TRBJ1-2 TRBV11-2 .
TGTGCCACCAGCAGAGGAACAGGAGGGAACACTGAAGCTTTCTTT CATSRGTGGNTEAFF . TRBJ1-1 TRBV15 .
TGTGCCAGCAGCTCCGGGACAGACCCCTATGGCTACACCTTC CASSSGTDPYGYTF TRBD1 TRBJ1-2 TRBV7-6 .
TGCAGCGTTGAAGAGGATCCCAGGACTGAAGCTTTCTTT CSVEEDPRTEAFF . TRBJ1-1 TRBV29-1 .
TGTGCCAGCAGCCTATTCGAGGGAGAGCAGTTCTTC CASSLFEGEQFF . TRBJ2-1 TRBV7-9 .
TGTGCCAGCAGCTCCGGGGTAGGTGAGGGCTACGAGCGGTACTTC CASSSGVGEGYERYF . TRBJ2-7 TRBV7-2 .
TGTGCCAGCAGCTTTAGCGGGAGTAACTTGGAGACCCAGTACTTC CASSFSGSNLETQYF TRBD2 TRBJ2-5 TRBV7-3 many
TGTGCCAGCAGCTTAGGTGGGACGGTTGCTAGCTACGAGCAGTACTTC CASSLGGTVASYEQYF . TRBJ2-7 TRBV7-3 .
TGCAGTGCTAGAGCGGACAGCCAAGAGACCCAGTACTTC CSARADSQETQYF . TRBJ2-5 TRBV20-1 .
TGTGCCAGCAGCGTAGCTACCGCGGGAGGGCCGGAGTACAATGAGCAGTTCTTC CASSVATAGGPEYNEQFF TRBD2 TRBJ2-1 TRBV9 many
TGTGCCAGCAGCTGGGGACGGGGTGGTACAGATACGCAGTATTTT CASSWGRGGTDTQYF . TRBJ2-3 TRBV7-3 .
TGTGCCAGCAGCCCCGCGCCGGGGGGGTCGTACGAGCAGTACTTC CASSPAPGGSYEQYF TRBD2 TRBJ2-7 TRBV7-6 many
TGTGCCAGCAGCCCCAGACGGGGCGGGCAAGAGACCCAGTACTTC CASSPRRGGQETQYF . TRBJ2-5 TRBV7-9 many
TGCGCCAGCAGCTTACCAGGGAAAAGCTACGAGCAGTACTTC CASSLPGKSYEQYF . TRBJ2-7 TRBV5-1 many
TGTGCCAGCAGTTACGCCGGGACAGGGTCCACTGAAGCTTTCTTT CASSYAGTGSTEAFF TRBD1 TRBJ1-1 TRBV6-5 many
TGTGCCAGCAGTTTAGGACTAAAGGGGACCCAGTACTTC CASSLGLKGTQYF . TRBJ2-5 TRBV12-3/TRBV12-4 .
TGTGCCAGCAGCTTAGCGGACCTAACCGGGGAGCTGTTTTTT CASSLADLTGELFF . TRBJ2-2 TRBV5-8 .
TGTGCCAGCAGTGGGAGTTGGGAAGGTTACTACGAGCAGTACTTC CASSGSWEGYYEQYF . TRBJ2-7 TRBV25-1 .
TGTGCCAGCAGCTTAAAATCACGGTCGGATACGCAGTATTTT CASSLKSRSDTQYF . TRBJ2-3 TRBV7-3 .
TGTGCCAGCAGAACTCGGGACCGACCTTTCTACGAGCAGTACTTC CASRTRDRPFYEQYF . TRBJ2-7 TRBV6-1 many
TGTGCCACCAGCAGCGTAGGACAGGGAACCTACGAGCAGTACTTC CATSSVGQGTYEQYF TRBD1 TRBJ2-7 TRBV15 .
TGTGCCAGCAGTTACTCTGGATACAATGAGCAGTTCTTC CASSYSGYNEQFF . TRBJ2-1 TRBV6-2/TRBV6-3 few
TGTGCCAGCAGTACTCGGGACTGGGGGTTGACCCAGTACTTC CASSTRDWGLTQYF . TRBJ2-5 TRBV12-3/TRBV12-4 many
TGTGCCAGCAGTGAAGTTCGGTCAGGGTCCACTGAAGCTTTCTTT CASSEVRSGSTEAFF . TRBJ1-1 TRBV2 once
TGCAGCGTTGGGACACCGTCCTACGAGCAGTACTTC CSVGTPSYEQYF . TRBJ2-7 TRBV29-1 .
TGTGCCACCAGCAGAGCGGGGGGCACTGAAGCTTTCTTT CATSRAGGTEAFF . TRBJ1-1 TRBV15 .
TGTGCCTGGAGGACCGGGGGCTACACCTTC CAWRTGGYTF . TRBJ1-2 TRBV30 many
TGCGCCAGCAGCCAGGGGGAGGGGGCGGGGTACGAGCAGTACTTC CASSQGEGAGYEQYF . TRBJ2-7 TRBV10-2 .
TGCGCCAGCAGCACGGGGACAGGGGGCTACACCTTC CASSTGTGGYTF TRBD1 TRBJ1-2 TRBV5-1 many
TGCGCCAGCAGTGTCAACGGACAGGCGTTCGCTGAAGCTTTCTTT CASSVNGQAFAEAFF TRBD1 TRBJ1-1 TRBV10-2 .
TGTGCCAGCAGTCCTGACAGGGGGAACACCTACGAGCAGTACTTC CASSPDRGNTYEQYF TRBD1 TRBJ2-7 TRBV6-6 many
TGTGCCAGGACGACAGGGGAAGCAGATACGCAGTATTTT CARTTGEADTQYF TRBD1 TRBJ2-3 TRBV2 many
TGTGCCACATACAGGGCGGGAGGATTAGATACGCAGTATTTT CATYRAGGLDTQYF TRBD2 TRBJ2-3 TRBV7-8 many
TGTGCCAGCAGAGGGGACAGGCCCTACAATGAGCAGTTCTTC CASRGDRPYNEQFF TRBD1 TRBJ2-1 TRBV2 once
TGTGCCAGCAGTTTCCACACCGGGACTAGCGGATACAATGAGCAGTTCTTC CASSFHTGTSGYNEQFF TRBD2 TRBJ2-1 TRBV2 many
TGCAGCGCCGGGACAGACAAAGCTTTCTTT CSAGTDKAFF TRBD1 TRBJ1-1 TRBV29-1 .
TGTGCCAGCAGTCCAAATCCGGGACCAATCACCGGGGAGCTGTTTTTT CASSPNPGPITGELFF . TRBJ2-2 TRBV7-6 .
TGTGCCAGCCGCACAGGGGTATTTAGTGGCTACACCTTC CASRTGVFSGYTF TRBD1 TRBJ1-2 TRBV12-3/TRBV12-4 many
TGTGCCAGCAGTGAAGGGGGCGGGGGGCTGGCTGAAGCTTTCTTT CASSEGGGGLAEAFF . TRBJ1-1 TRBV2 .
TGTGCCAGCAGCGTAGGAGGGGAGAGGGGGGAGACCCAGTACTTC CASSVGGERGETQYF . TRBJ2-5 TRBV9 .
TGCAGCGGATCAGGGTCGAACACTGAAGCTTTCTTT CSGSGSNTEAFF . TRBJ1-1 TRBV29-1 .
TGTGCCAGCAGCCAAGCGGGGCGGAGGGGCTACGAGCAGTACTTC CASSQAGRRGYEQYF TRBD2 TRBJ2-7 TRBV7-3 .
TGTGCTAGTGGTTCCACCGGGGAGCTGTTTTTT CASGSTGELFF . TRBJ2-2 TRBV12-5 many
TGTGCCAGCGAGAGATACAATGAGCAGTTCTTC CASERYNEQFF . TRBJ2-1 TRBV11-2 many
TGTGCCAGTACTCCCCGTAAGTTTGGGGGTTCACCCCTCCACTTT CASTPRKFGGSPLHF . TRBJ1-6 TRBV19 .